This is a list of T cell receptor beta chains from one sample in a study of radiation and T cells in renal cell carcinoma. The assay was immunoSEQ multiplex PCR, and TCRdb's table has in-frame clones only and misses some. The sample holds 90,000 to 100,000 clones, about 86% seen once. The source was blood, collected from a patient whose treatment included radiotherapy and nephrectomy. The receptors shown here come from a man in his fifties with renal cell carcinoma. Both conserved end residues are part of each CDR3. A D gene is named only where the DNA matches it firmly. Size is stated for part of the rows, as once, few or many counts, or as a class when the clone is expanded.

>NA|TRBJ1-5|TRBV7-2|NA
TGTGCCAGCAGCTTAACAAGGACAGCTGGACTCAATCAGCCCCAGCATTTT
CASSLTRTAGLNQPQHF
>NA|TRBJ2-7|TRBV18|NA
TGTGCCAGCTCACTACCAGGTACCTACGAGCAGTACTTC
CASSLPGTYEQYF
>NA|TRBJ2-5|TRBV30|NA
TGTGCCTGGGATACAGGGTCCCAAGAGACCCAGTACTTC
CAWDTGSQETQYF
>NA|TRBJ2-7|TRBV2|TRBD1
TGTGCCAGCAGGAGGACAGGGCGTTACGAGCAGTACTTC
CASRRTGRYEQYF
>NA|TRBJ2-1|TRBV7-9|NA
TGTGCCAGCACAGCTGGGTCCTACAATGAGCAGTTCTTC
CASTAGSYNEQFF
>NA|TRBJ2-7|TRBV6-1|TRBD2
TGTGCCAGCAGTGACCTTTTAGGACTAGCGGGAGAAGGTACCGAGCAGTACTTC
CASSDLLGLAGEGTEQYF
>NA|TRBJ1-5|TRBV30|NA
TGTGCCTGGAGTGTTCGGGGGGCTCAGCCCCAGCATTTT
CAWSVRGAQPQHF
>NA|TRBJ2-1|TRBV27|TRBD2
TGTGCCAGCAGTCCCAGGGGACTAGGCTATTACAATGAGCAGTTCTTC
CASSPRGLGYYNEQFF
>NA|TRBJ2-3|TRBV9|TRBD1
TGTGCCAGCAGCGAAAGACAGGGGACAGATACGCAGTATTTT
CASSERQGTDTQYF
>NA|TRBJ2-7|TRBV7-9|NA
TGTGCCAGCAGCCTATACGGGACCTACGAGCAGTACTTC
CASSLYGTYEQYF
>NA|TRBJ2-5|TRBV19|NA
TGTGCCAGTAGCCCGACTAGTTTCCAAGAGACCCAGTACTTC
CASSPTSFQETQYF
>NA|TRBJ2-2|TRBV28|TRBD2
TGTGCCAGCAGTTTAGGCGGGAGTGGATCCGGGGAGCTGTTTTTT
CASSLGGSGSGELFF
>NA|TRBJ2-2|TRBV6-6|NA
TGTGCCAGTGGTAGGGTTACCGGGGAGCTGTTTTTT
CASGRVTGELFF
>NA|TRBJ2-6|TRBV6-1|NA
TGTGCCAGCACTGTAGGGGCCAACGTCCTGACTTTC
CASTVGANVLTF
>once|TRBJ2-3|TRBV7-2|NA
TGTGCCAGCAGCTTAGTGCCAGAAAGCACAGATACGCAGTATTTT
CASSLVPESTDTQYF
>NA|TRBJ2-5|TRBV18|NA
TGTGCCAGCTCACTTCGTGCACAAGAGACCCAGTACTTC
CASSLRAQETQYF
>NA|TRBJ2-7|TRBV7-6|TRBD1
TGTGCCAGCAGCTCTGGACCACGACAGGGGTCCTACGAGCAGTACTTC
CASSSGPRQGSYEQYF
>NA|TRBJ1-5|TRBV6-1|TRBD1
TGTGCCAGCAGCCACGACAGGGGGGAGAATCAGCCCCAGCATTTT
CASSHDRGENQPQHF
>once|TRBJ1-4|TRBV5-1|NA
TGCGCCAGCAGCTCACACGCCGGGCCAAGGGGAGAAAAACTGTTTTTT
CASSSHAGPRGEKLFF
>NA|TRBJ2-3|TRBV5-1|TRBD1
TGCGCCAGCAGCTCGCAGGGGGCGCGAGATACGCAGTATTTT
CASSSQGARDTQYF
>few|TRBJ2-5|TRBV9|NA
TGTGCCAGCAGCGTATTGGGGGGCCACCAAGAGACCCAGTACTTC
CASSVLGGHQETQYF
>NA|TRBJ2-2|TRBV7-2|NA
TGTGCCAGCAGCTTAGCGCTTAGGGGCGGGCACACCGGGGAGCTGTTTTTT
CASSLALRGGHTGELFF
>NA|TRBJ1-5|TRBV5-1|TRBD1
TGCGCCAGCAGCCCAGGGGGCTTAGAGCAGCCCCAGCATTTT
CASSPGGLEQPQHF